This TCR beta chain was obtained from a study of blood T cell repertoires in COVID-19. As for the study in general: Samples of COVID-19 (acute and convalescent) were obtained from the United States, Italy and Spain.

Germline CDR1 and CDR2: SNHLY and FYNNEI. The CDR3 has 12 amino acids. V lost 4 bases and J lost 4, with 7 bases in between. Libraries were prepared by immunoSEQ multiplex PCR; TCRdb keeps only in-frame clonotypes and omits some of them. The sample records 150,000 to 170,000 clones, around three quarters being singletons. The TCR originated in an older man with acute or convalescent COVID-19. The sequenced sample was peripheral blood. The chain links TRBV2 to TRBJ1-2; D not certain. CDR3 sequence reads: CASSVEIYGYTF. As DNA, the CDR3 is TGTGCCAGCAGTGTTGAGATCTATGGCTACACCTTC.